Following are 13 T cell receptor beta chains from one sample sequenced in a study of blood T cells in healthy people across ages. Using a J-beta primer mix together with a sample-barcoded 5' primer, a second PCR was run for about 7 to 12 cycles. MiXCR, applied by TCRdb to the 5' RACE reads, yields one record per CDR3 protein. Of 450,000 to 650,000 distinct CDR3 sequences in the sample, 24% were seen once. These data also featured in a second study, about T cells of mothers and their children.

Material for sequencing was blood. Every receptor here comes from a boy aged 5-17 years in good health.

In regard to this clonotype: A junction end diverges from the germline sequence, so it may reflect a read error. This chain joins TRBV20-1 and TRBJ2-5; the match to TRBD1 covers 7 bases. This CDR3 is built from 11 residues. The germline gives CDR1 DFQATT, CDR2 SNEGSKA (reference sequence). This CDR3 is CSASLWDSEFF. The CDR3 nucleotides are TGCAGTGCTAGTCTCTGGGACAGTGAGTTCTTC.

This sequence joins TRBV10-3 and TRBJ2-7, with 7 bases aligning to TRBD1. V was pared by 4 bases and J by 4 bases, with 1 base of the junction left unmatched. Per the germline V gene, CDR1 is ENHRY and CDR2 is SYGVKD. The CDR3 loop spans 12 amino acids. The CDR3: CAISGDSYEQYF. CDR3 bases: TGTGCCATCAGTGGGGACAGTTACGAGCAGTACTTC.

In this sample, this clonotype turned up many times. V usage is TRBV20-1 and J usage is TRBJ2-7, with TRBD2 matching over 8 bases. CDR1 is DFQATT and CDR2 is SNEGSKA in the germline V gene (reference sequence). Trimming at V came to 6 bases and at J to 3 bases, leaving 7 bases not matched to a gene. CDR3 size: 13 residues. The CDR3 loop reads CSARRGAFYEQYF. The DNA for the CDR3 is TGCAGTGCGCGGCGGGGGGCCTTCTACGAGCAGTACTTC.

This clonotype showed up many times. This sequence joins TRBV4-1 and TRBJ2-5; possible D gene TRBD2, 7 bases. Near its end, the DNA agrees better with TRBJ2-7, so the J call may be wrong. CDR1 and CDR2 (germline): MGHRA, YSYEKL. The CDR3 contains 15 residues. DNA of the CDR3: TGCGCCAGCAGCCAAGATCGGGGAGGGGGGTACGAGCAGTACTTC. Translating gives CASSQDRGGGYEQYF.

This chain joins TRBV29-1 and TRBJ2-4, with D possibly TRBD1 on 5 matching bases. CDR1 is SQVTM, CDR2 ANQGSEA, per germline. The V gene lost 4 bases and the J gene lost 1 base, with 5 bases spanning the gap. The CDR3 is 12 residues long. CDR3 region: CSVGQAKNIQYF. The CDR3 bases are TGCAGCGTTGGACAGGCCAAAAACATTCAGTACTTC.

V usage is TRBV7-9 and J usage is TRBJ2-7, with 12 bases that match TRBD1. From germline, CDR1 is SEHNR and CDR2 FQNEAQ (reference sequence). The length of the CDR3 is 14 residues. V was pared by 6 bases and J by 7 bases, with 7 bases of the junction left unmatched. CDR3 loop: CASRLGQGAGEQYF. The CDR3 DNA reads as TGTGCCAGCAGATTGGGACAGGGGGCAGGAGAGCAGTACTTC.

This clonotype was seen only a few times. V and J are TRBV30 and TRBJ1-1; D gene unclear. V lost 2 bases and J lost 5, with 15 bases in between. This CDR3 is built from 14 residues. Germline assignment: CDR1 GTSNPN and CDR2 SVGIG (reference sequence). CDR3 loop: CAWSPPGSKTEAFF. The CDR3 DNA follows: TGTGCCTGGAGTCCCCCGGGCAGTAAAACTGAAGCTTTCTTT.

The chain carries TRBV27 and TRBJ2-4, with D unresolved. V dropped 6 bases and J dropped 0 bases, with 9 bases sitting between them. Germline V CDR1 and CDR2: MNHEY, SMNVEV (reference sequence). CDR3 length: 14 residues. The DNA for the CDR3 is TGTGCCAGCAGCAAGACCCTAGCCAAAAACATTCAGTACTTC. This gives the protein CASSKTLAKNIQYF.

The rearrangement joins TRBV28 to TRBJ2-5; tentative D call: TRBD2 (5 bases). The J call could be wrong; TRBJ2-4 is a better fit for the DNA end. Germline V lookup: CDR1 MDHEN, CDR2 SYDVKM. The CDR3 totals 17 residues. Here the CDR3 DNA reads TGTGCCAGCAGTTTATATAGCTCGGCGGGAGCCAAAAACATTCAGTACTTC. Amino acids: CASSLYSSAGAKNIQYF.

The chain carries TRBV4-1 and TRBJ2-2, with D hard to call. Trimming took 2 bases from V and 6 from J, leaving 4 bases between them. There are 12 residues in the CDR3. Looked up from germline, CDR1 is MGHRA and CDR2 is YSYEKL. CDR3 coding DNA: TGCGCCAGCAGCCAAATCGCCGGGGAGCTGTTTTTT. It yields the protein CASSQIAGELFF.

This sequence joins TRBV28 and TRBJ2-5, with D possibly being TRBD2 (5 bases). The J call may be wrong; the DNA end is better matched by TRBJ2-7. CDR3 size: 18 residues. The germline V gene has CDR1 MDHEN and CDR2 SYDVKM. CDR3 protein: CASSTSGSAKQEHHEQYF. CDR3 in DNA: TGTGCCAGCTCGACCTCGGGGTCTGCCAAACAAGAACACCACGAGCAGTACTTC.

This chain links TRBV28 with TRBJ2-7; TRBD1 aligns across 7 bases. The CDR3 covers 17 residues. The V gene end was trimmed by 5 bases and the J gene end by 2 bases; junction bases not matched to a gene: 15. CDR1 is MDHEN, CDR2 SYDVKM, per germline. CDR3 sequence: CASSHQMIRDRTYEQYF. The CDR3 nucleotides read TGTGCCAGCAGTCACCAGATGATCCGGGACAGAACCTACGAGCAGTACTTC.

V and J are TRBV2 and TRBJ2-1, with D hard to call. The J call is uncertain, as TRBJ2-5 better fits the DNA end. This CDR3 contains 14 residues. Per germline, CDR1 SNHLY and CDR2 FYNNEI. This CDR3 reads CASSQDHSKETQYF. Here the CDR3 DNA reads TGTGCCAGCAGCCAGGACCACTCAAAAGAGACCCAGTACTTC.